These T cell receptor beta chains were read from a single sample in a study of blood T cell repertoires in COVID-19. Only in-frame clones appear in the TCRdb table, and some are missing; sequencing was by immunoSEQ multiplex PCR. The table includes about 150,000 clones, 65% to 85% detected once. Sequencing was performed on PBMCs or T cells enriched from blood (not recorded which). The receptor source for this set is a woman aged 45-65 years who had been exposed to COVID-19. Both conserved end residues are part of each CDR3. The order of the fields is CDR3 length, clone size, V gene, D gene, J gene, CDR3 protein, CDR3 DNA. The D gene is left open where the match is weak. Where a row states a size, it is once, few, many or the class of an expanded clone; other rows omit it.

CDR3 length: 14; clone size: -; V gene: TRBV7-9; D gene: -; J gene: TRBJ2-3; CDR3 protein: CASSLSVGTDTQYF; CDR3 DNA: TGTGCCAGCAGCCTAAGCGTGGGCACAGATACGCAGTATTTT
CDR3 length: 13; clone size: -; V gene: TRBV27; D gene: -; J gene: TRBJ2-7; CDR3 protein: CASSLDGGYEQYF; CDR3 DNA: TGTGCCAGCAGTTTAGACGGGGGCTACGAGCAGTACTTC
CDR3 length: 14; clone size: few; V gene: TRBV11-1; D gene: -; J gene: TRBJ1-6; CDR3 protein: CASSLGRGNSPLHF; CDR3 DNA: TGTGCCAGCAGCTTAGGCAGGGGAAACTCACCCCTCCACTTT
CDR3 length: 18; clone size: -; V gene: TRBV27; D gene: TRBD1; J gene: TRBJ1-2; CDR3 protein: CASGRSLGQGGVNYGYTF; CDR3 DNA: TGTGCCAGCGGCCGAAGCTTGGGACAGGGAGGGGTTAACTATGGCTACACCTTC
CDR3 length: 12; clone size: -; V gene: TRBV25-1; D gene: -; J gene: TRBJ2-1; CDR3 protein: CASRSSGTEQFF; CDR3 DNA: TGTGCCAGCAGGAGCAGCGGAACTGAGCAGTTCTTC
CDR3 length: 15; clone size: -; V gene: TRBV4-1; D gene: -; J gene: TRBJ1-4; CDR3 protein: CASSQDFGANEKLFF; CDR3 DNA: TGCGCCAGCAGCCAAGATTTCGGTGCTAATGAAAAACTGTTTTTT
CDR3 length: 16; clone size: -; V gene: TRBV11-3; D gene: TRBD1; J gene: TRBJ2-5; CDR3 protein: CASSLGGQGPWETQYF; CDR3 DNA: TGTGCCAGCAGCTTAGGGGGACAGGGACCCTGGGAGACCCAGTACTTC
CDR3 length: 17; clone size: -; V gene: TRBV21-1; D gene: -; J gene: TRBJ1-4; CDR3 protein: CASSIKPGQGAQEKLFF; CDR3 DNA: TGTGCCAGCAGCATCAAACCGGGACAGGGGGCGCAGGAAAAACTGTTTTTT
CDR3 length: 18; clone size: once; V gene: TRBV5-5; D gene: TRBD1; J gene: TRBJ2-7; CDR3 protein: CASSLIRGQDTNYYEQYF; CDR3 DNA: TGTGCCAGCAGCTTGATTCGGGGACAGGACACGAATTACTACGAGCAGTACTTC
CDR3 length: 17; clone size: -; V gene: TRBV9; D gene: -; J gene: TRBJ2-7; CDR3 protein: CASSVAGRPDGGYEQYF; CDR3 DNA: TGTGCCAGCAGCGTAGCGGGGAGACCGGACGGAGGATACGAGCAGTACTTC
CDR3 length: 16; clone size: -; V gene: TRBV18; D gene: TRBD2; J gene: TRBJ2-1; CDR3 protein: CASSPKAGERGDEQFF; CDR3 DNA: TGTGCCAGCTCACCGAAGGCGGGAGAAAGGGGCGATGAGCAGTTCTTC
CDR3 length: 19; clone size: -; V gene: TRBV5-1; D gene: TRBD1; J gene: TRBJ1-6; CDR3 protein: CASSLVRTGEAFYNSPLHF; CDR3 DNA: TGCGCCAGCAGCTTGGTTAGGACAGGGGAAGCATTCTATAATTCACCCCTCCACTTT
CDR3 length: 18; clone size: -; V gene: TRBV28; D gene: TRBD1; J gene: TRBJ1-5; CDR3 protein: CASSLLGQGVNSNQPQHF; CDR3 DNA: TGTGCCAGCAGTTTATTGGGACAGGGGGTGAATAGCAATCAGCCCCAGCATTTT
CDR3 length: 17; clone size: -; V gene: TRBV5-4; D gene: -; J gene: TRBJ1-5; CDR3 protein: CASSLGDTGKSNQPQHF; CDR3 DNA: TGTGCCAGCAGCTTGGGGGATACAGGGAAGAGCAATCAGCCCCAGCATTTT
CDR3 length: 13; clone size: -; V gene: TRBV12-3/TRBV12-4; D gene: -; J gene: TRBJ1-3; CDR3 protein: CATTGALGNTIYF; CDR3 DNA: TGTGCCACCACGGGAGCGCTGGGAAACACCATATATTTT
CDR3 length: 11; clone size: -; V gene: TRBV30; D gene: -; J gene: TRBJ2-7; CDR3 protein: CAWSVRSEQYF; CDR3 DNA: TGTGCCTGGAGTGTACGGAGCGAGCAGTACTTC
CDR3 length: 15; clone size: -; V gene: TRBV3-1/TRBV3-2; D gene: TRBD1; J gene: TRBJ2-5; CDR3 protein: CASSQVEGAWETQYF; CDR3 DNA: TGTGCCAGCAGCCAAGTAGAGGGGGCTTGGGAGACCCAGTACTTC
CDR3 length: 14; clone size: -; V gene: TRBV7-2; D gene: -; J gene: TRBJ1-2; CDR3 protein: CASSLASGPGGYTF; CDR3 DNA: TGTGCCAGCAGCTTAGCGTCAGGGCCGGGTGGCTACACCTTC
CDR3 length: 15; clone size: -; V gene: TRBV3-1/TRBV3-2; D gene: TRBD2; J gene: TRBJ2-2; CDR3 protein: CASSPSGPATGELFF; CDR3 DNA: TGTGCCAGCAGCCCTAGCGGGCCGGCGACCGGGGAGCTGTTTTTT
CDR3 length: 14; clone size: -; V gene: TRBV10-3; D gene: TRBD1; J gene: TRBJ1-5; CDR3 protein: CAISYGQGTQPQHF; CDR3 DNA: TGTGCCATCAGCTACGGACAGGGGACACAGCCCCAGCATTTT
CDR3 length: 17; clone size: -; V gene: TRBV5-1; D gene: -; J gene: TRBJ2-7; CDR3 protein: CASSSRPLAASSYEQYF; CDR3 DNA: TGCGCCAGCAGCTCCCGTCCCTTAGCGGCCAGCTCCTACGAGCAGTACTTC
CDR3 length: 17; clone size: once; V gene: TRBV5-5; D gene: -; J gene: TRBJ2-5; CDR3 protein: CASSFPEGDLQEETQYF; CDR3 DNA: TGTGCCAGCAGCTTCCCTGAGGGGGACCTGCAAGAAGAGACCCAGTACTTC
CDR3 length: 15; clone size: -; V gene: TRBV4-3; D gene: -; J gene: TRBJ2-2; CDR3 protein: CASSQEEGGAGELFF; CDR3 DNA: TGCGCCAGCAGCCAAGAGGAAGGGGGAGCCGGGGAGCTGTTTTTT
CDR3 length: 15; clone size: -; V gene: TRBV2; D gene: -; J gene: TRBJ1-3; CDR3 protein: CASSGEGGNGNTIYF; CDR3 DNA: TGTGCCAGCAGTGGTGAGGGAGGAAATGGAAACACCATATATTTT
CDR3 length: 13; clone size: -; V gene: TRBV11-2; D gene: -; J gene: TRBJ2-7; CDR3 protein: CASSLDYTYEQYF; CDR3 DNA: TGTGCCAGCAGCTTAGATTACACCTACGAGCAGTACTTC
CDR3 length: 13; clone size: -; V gene: TRBV5-6; D gene: -; J gene: TRBJ1-2; CDR3 protein: CASSFNDRGGYTF; CDR3 DNA: TGTGCCAGCAGCTTCAACGACAGAGGCGGCTACACCTTC
CDR3 length: 14; clone size: -; V gene: TRBV12-5; D gene: TRBD1; J gene: TRBJ2-7; CDR3 protein: CASLPGTGGNEQYF; CDR3 DNA: TGTGCTAGCCTACCCGGGACAGGGGGCAACGAGCAGTACTTC
CDR3 length: 16; clone size: -; V gene: TRBV6-5; D gene: -; J gene: TRBJ2-5; CDR3 protein: CASSSPAGASQETQYF; CDR3 DNA: TGTGCCAGCAGTTCACCGGCAGGGGCCAGCCAAGAGACCCAGTACTTC